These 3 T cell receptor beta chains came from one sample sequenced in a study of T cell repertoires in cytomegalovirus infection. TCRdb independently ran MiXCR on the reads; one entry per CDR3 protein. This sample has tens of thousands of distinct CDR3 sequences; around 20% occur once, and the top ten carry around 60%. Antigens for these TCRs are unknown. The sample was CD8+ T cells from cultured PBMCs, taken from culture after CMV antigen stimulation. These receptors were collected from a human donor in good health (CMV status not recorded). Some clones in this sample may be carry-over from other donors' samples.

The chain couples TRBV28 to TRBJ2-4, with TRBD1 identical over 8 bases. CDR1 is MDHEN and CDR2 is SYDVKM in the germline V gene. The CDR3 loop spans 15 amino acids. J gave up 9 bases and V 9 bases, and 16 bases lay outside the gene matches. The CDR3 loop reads CASPGGVGSPGIQYF. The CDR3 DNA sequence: TGTGCCAGTCCAGGGGGCGTTGGCTCGCCAGGCATTCAGTACTTC.

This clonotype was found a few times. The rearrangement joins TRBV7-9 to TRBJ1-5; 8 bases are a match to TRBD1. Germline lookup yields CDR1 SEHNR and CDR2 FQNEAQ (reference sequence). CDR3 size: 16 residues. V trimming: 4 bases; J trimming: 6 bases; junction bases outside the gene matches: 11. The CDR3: CASSSARGTGFQPQHF. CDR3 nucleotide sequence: TGTGCCAGCAGCTCGGCCCGCGGGACAGGATTTCAGCCCCAGCATTTT. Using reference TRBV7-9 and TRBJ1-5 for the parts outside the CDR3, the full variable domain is DTGVSQNPRHKITKRGQNVTFRCDPISEHNRLYWYRQTLGQGPEFLTYFQNEAQLEKSRLLSDRFSAERPKGSFSTLEIQRTEQGDSAMYLCASSSARGTGFQPQHFGDGTRLSIL.

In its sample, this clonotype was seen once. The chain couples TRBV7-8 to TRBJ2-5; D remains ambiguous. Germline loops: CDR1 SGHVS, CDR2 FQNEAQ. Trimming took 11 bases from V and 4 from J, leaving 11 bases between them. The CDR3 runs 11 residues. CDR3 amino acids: CAYSFAETQYF. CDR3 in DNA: TGTGCCTACAGCTTCGCAGAGACCCAGTACTTC.